Below are 21 T cell receptor beta chains sequenced from a single sample in a study of brain T cells in children with intractable seizures. Sequencing was performed with immunoSEQ multiplex PCR; in TCRdb, only in-frame clones are kept and a portion is missing. Here the sample spans under 150,000 clones, approximately 94% being singletons. The sample was peripheral blood, taken at surgery. All receptors come from a boy less than two years old with hemimegalencephaly and intractable seizures.

The chain combines TRBV28 with TRBJ2-3; TRBD2 aligns across 16 bases. V lost 5 bases, J lost 6 bases, and 14 bases stayed unmatched. The CDR3 loop spans 19 amino acids. Germline-derived CDR1 and CDR2 are MDHEN and SYDVKM. CDR3: CASSPYMGTSGRAGDTQYF. Here the CDR3 DNA reads TGTGCCAGCAGTCCATATATGGGGACTAGCGGGAGGGCCGGGGATACGCAGTATTTT.

The chain combines TRBV7-3 with TRBJ2-1; tentative D call: TRBD1 (6 bases). V lost 5 bases and J 12 bases, leaving 17 bases between the germline ends. Germline lookup yields CDR1 SGHTA and CDR2 FQGTGA. CDR3 length: 13 amino acids. Here the CDR3 reads CASSQAGVGGQFF. CDR3 bases: TGTGCCAGCAGCCAGGCGGGCGTAGGGGGGCAGTTCTTC.

This sequence joins TRBV6-5 and TRBJ1-5; perhaps TRBD1 as D (6 bases). From germline, CDR1 is MNHEY and CDR2 SVGAGI. Trimming removed 10 bases at V and 2 bases at J, with 18 bases between. This CDR3 has 15 residues. The CDR3 DNA reads as TGTGCCACCGCCCGGGGGAACAGGGGCAATCAGCCCCAGCATTTT. This translates into CATARGNRGNQPQHF.

The CDR3 DNA follows: TGTGCCAGCAGCTCCCAAGGTGAGACCCAGTACTTC. Protein sequence: CASSSQGETQYF. The chain combines TRBV3-1 (or the pseudogene TRBV3-2) with TRBJ2-5; no clear D gene. The CDR3 has 12 residues. Germline lookup yields CDR1 LGHDT and CDR2 YNNKEL (reference sequence). Trimming cost V 5 bases and J 5 bases, with 9 bases left between them.

V is TRBV9 and J is TRBJ2-3, with D possibly TRBD2 on 5 matching bases. The CDR3 covers 16 residues. Trimming left V 0 bases short and J 1 base short, with 12 bases between. The germline CDR1 and CDR2 sequences are SGDLS and YYNGEE. CDR3 region: CASSVGTGKRTDTQYF. The CDR3 coding sequence is TGTGCCAGCAGCGTAGGTACGGGGAAGCGCACAGATACGCAGTATTTT.

This clone was seen only once. V usage is TRBV6-2 or TRBV6-3 and J usage is TRBJ2-3; no clear D gene. Trimming took off 7 bases at V and 0 bases at J, with 14 bases between the two ends. Germline-derived CDR1 and CDR2 are MNHEY and SVGEGT. There are 15 residues in the CDR3. The CDR3 DNA follows: TGTGCCAGCATCCCTTTGGGTACTAGCACAGATACGCAGTATTTT. Translated: CASIPLGTSTDTQYF.

V is TRBV7-9 and J is TRBJ2-7, with D perhaps TRBD2 (5 bases). From germline, CDR1 is SEHNR and CDR2 FQNEAQ (reference sequence). The CDR3 has 16 residues. V lost 6 bases to trimming and J lost 1 base, with 19 bases between them. The CDR3 loop is CASRGLKRAVSYEQYF. Written as DNA, the CDR3 is TGTGCCAGCAGAGGACTCAAGAGGGCGGTTTCCTACGAGCAGTACTTC.

This chain links TRBV4-1 with TRBJ2-7, with D uncertain. V lost 1 base and J lost 3, with 7 bases in between. The CDR3 is made up of 13 amino acids. The V gene's germline CDR1 is MGHRA and CDR2 YSYEKL. Written as DNA, the CDR3 is TGCGCCAGCAGCCAAGGCCCCTACTACGAGCAGTACTTC. It yields the protein CASSQGPYYEQYF.

V usage is TRBV27 and J usage is TRBJ2-7; D gene ambiguous. Trimming cost V 8 bases and J 5 bases, with 13 bases left between them. There are 12 residues in the CDR3. Per germline, CDR1 MNHEY and CDR2 SMNVEV (reference sequence). This chain's CDR3 is CASSTTANEQYF. The CDR3 region has the DNA TGTGCCAGCTCTACAACAGCAAACGAGCAGTACTTC.

This chain's CDR3 is CASSPPGGSDTGELFF. CDR3 DNA: TGTGCCAGCTCACCACCGGGTGGCTCAGACACCGGGGAGCTGTTTTTT. The V gene is TRBV18, the J gene TRBJ2-2; D unresolved. Deletions cut 0 bases from V and 3 bases from J, with 11 bases between. Germline V gene data show CDR1 as KGHSH and CDR2 as LQKENI. This CDR3 has 16 residues.

The genes are TRBV7-3 and TRBJ2-3; 12 bases agree with TRBD2. Germline V gene data show CDR1 as SGHTA and CDR2 as FQGTGA. This CDR3 spans 15 amino acids. V lost 3 bases and J lost 6; bases outside the gene matches: 4. The CDR3 here is CASSFGLAGGDTQYF. The CDR3, as DNA: TGTGCCAGCAGCTTTGGCCTAGCGGGAGGGGATACGCAGTATTTT.

The chain carries TRBV19 and TRBJ2-6; D possibly corresponds to TRBD1 (5 bases). The CDR3 covers 14 residues. V dropped 4 bases and J dropped 4 bases, with 8 bases sitting between them. Germline values: CDR1 LNHDA, CDR2 SQIVND (reference sequence). CDR3 region: CASSRGLGANVLTF. DNA for the CDR3: TGTGCCAGTAGTAGGGGCCTCGGGGCCAACGTCCTGACTTTC. Drawing the rest from reference TRBV19 and TRBJ2-6, the complete variable domain is DGGITQSPKYLFRKEGQNVTLSCEQNLNHDAMYWYRQDPGQGLRLIYYSQIVNDFQKGDIAEGYSVSREKKESFPLTVTSAQKNPTAFYLCASSRGLGANVLTFGAGSRLTVL.

The V call is TRBV19, the J call TRBJ2-1, with D uncertain. V lost 3 bases and J 3 bases, leaving 6 bases between the germline ends. The CDR3 extends over 13 amino acids. CDR1 is LNHDA and CDR2 is SQIVND in the germline V gene (reference sequence). CDR3 amino acids: CASSITIYNEQFF. In nucleotides, the CDR3 is TGTGCCAGTAGTATCACTATCTACAATGAGCAGTTCTTC. Full variable domain (remainder filled in from reference TRBV19 and TRBJ2-1): DGGITQSPKYLFRKEGQNVTLSCEQNLNHDAMYWYRQDPGQGLRLIYYSQIVNDFQKGDIAEGYSVSREKKESFPLTVTSAQKNPTAFYLCASSITIYNEQFFGPGTRLTVL.

This clone showed up just once. This sequence joins TRBV3-1 (or the pseudogene TRBV3-2) and TRBJ1-1, with TRBD1 as a possible D gene (5 bases). V lost 0 bases and J 3 bases, leaving 20 bases between the germline ends. The CDR3 loop spans 18 amino acids. Germline CDR1 reads LGHDT; CDR2 reads YNNKEL (reference sequence). CDR3 nucleotides: TGTGCCAGCAGCCAAGATAGAAGGGACCCCGGATCCGACACTGAAGCTTTCTTT. Translation gives CASSQDRRDPGSDTEAFF.

The chain couples TRBV28 to TRBJ1-5; D possibly corresponds to TRBD1 (5 bases). Trimming took off 3 bases at V and 9 bases at J, with 27 bases between the two ends. Looked up from germline, CDR1 is MDHEN and CDR2 is SYDVKM. The CDR3 is 18 residues long. CDR3 sequence: CASSFAPHLPQRGRPQHF. The CDR3 DNA is TGTGCCAGCAGTTTTGCCCCCCACCTCCCTCAACGGGGGAGGCCCCAGCATTTT. Complete variable domain (other parts from reference TRBV28 and TRBJ1-5): DVKVTQSSRYLVKRTGEKVFLECVQDMDHENMFWYRQDPGLGLRLIYFSYDVKMKEKGDIPEGYSVSREKKERFSLILESASTNQTSMYLCASSFAPHLPQRGRPQHFGDGTRLSIL.

V gene TRBV7-3 combines with J gene TRBJ2-1, with 10 bases matching TRBD2. With 5 bases clipped from V and 4 bases from J, the junction kept 5 bases outside the gene matches. Looked up from germline, CDR1 is SGHTA and CDR2 is FQGTGA. The CDR3 loop spans 15 amino acids. CDR3 sequence reads: CASSALLAGYNEQFF. The DNA for the CDR3 is TGTGCCAGCAGCGCTTTACTAGCGGGATACAATGAGCAGTTCTTC. The full variable domain, rest sourced from reference TRBV7-3 and TRBJ2-1, is GAGVSQTPSNKVTEKGKYVELRCDPISGHTALYWYRQSLGQGPEFLIYFQGTGAADDSGLPNDRFFAVRPEGSVSTLKIQRTERGDSAVYLCASSALLAGYNEQFFGPGTRLTVL.

The chain recombines TRBV6-6 with TRBJ2-7; D not resolved. There are 13 residues in the CDR3. Germline V gene sequence: CDR1 MNHNY, CDR2 SVGAGI (reference sequence). V was cut by 6 bases and J by 0 bases, with 9 bases left in between. The CDR3 here is CASSPGNSYEQYF. The DNA for the CDR3 is TGTGCCAGCAGCCCCGGCAACTCCTACGAGCAGTACTTC.

CDR3 sequence: CSTGRTDTQYF. Written as DNA, the CDR3 is TGCAGTACCGGGCGCACAGATACGCAGTATTTT. The rearrangement uses TRBV20-1 and TRBJ2-3; D is ambiguous. From germline, CDR1 is DFQATT and CDR2 SNEGSKA (reference sequence). The ends were cut back, 8 bases at V and 1 base at J, with 7 bases in the middle. The CDR3 sequence is 11 residues long.

This chain links TRBV7-3 with TRBJ2-3, with D possibly matching TRBD2 (6 bases). V was pared by 5 bases and J by 3 bases, with 21 bases between. The CDR3 consists of 17 residues. The V gene's germline CDR1 is SGHTA and CDR2 FQGTGA. The CDR3 is CASSPTIRGGMTDTQYF. The CDR3 nucleotides are TGTGCCAGCAGCCCCACGATACGGGGCGGGATGACAGATACGCAGTATTTT.

The chain links TRBV4-1 to TRBJ2-3; D may be TRBD2 (5 bases). This CDR3 is built from 15 residues. The germline gives CDR1 MGHRA, CDR2 YSYEKL. The V gene lost 1 base and the J gene lost 6 bases, with 14 bases spanning the gap. CDR3 amino acids: CASSQASGIGDTQYF. The CDR3, as DNA: TGCGCCAGCAGCCAAGCCTCGGGGATCGGTGATACGCAGTATTTT.

V is TRBV28 and J is TRBJ2-7; 9 nucleotides line up with TRBD2. The V segment lost 7 bases and the J segment 2 bases; nucleotides outside the gene matches: 6. Germline CDR1 MDHEN, CDR2 SYDVKM. This CDR3 comprises 14 residues. CDR3 bases: TGTGCCAGCACCCAGAGCGGGAGGCCCTACGAGCAGTACTTC. It encodes CASTQSGRPYEQYF.